The clone carrying this T cell receptor (beta chain) was seen a few times. The sample comes from a study of sequential checkpoint blockade in melanoma. Study-level background: Randomization was 1:1 between first-line nivolumab→ipilimumab and ipilimumab→nivolumab. After both sequences, patients received maintenance nivolumab.

CDR3 size: 14 residues. The V gene end was trimmed by 3 bases and the J gene end by 4 bases; junction bases not matched to a gene: 1. The germline V gene encodes CDR1 MNHNS and CDR2 SASEGT. The treatment denotes: randomized to nivolumab then ipilimumab (arm A) or the reverse (arm B). Patients had received no earlier DNA-damaging chemotherapy. Sorted cells were live CD3+CD8+, lacking CD19 and CD56, from PBMCs. Profiling relied on immunoSEQ multiplex PCR, and the TCRdb table lists in-frame clones only, not all of them. This table holds 13,000 or so clones, under 65% found once. Sequences were derived from CD8+ T cells sorted from blood (inferred from file names), sampled from a patient given nivolumab and ipilimumab in sequence. The chain combines TRBV6-1 with TRBJ2-3; 10 positions match TRBD1. This receptor was identified in a human donor with melanoma. The DNA for the CDR3 is TGTGCCAGCAGTGAGGGGACAGGGGCAGATACGCAGTATTTT. It is translated as CASSEGTGADTQYF.